This T cell receptor beta chain was captured by sequencing in a study of T cell clones after liver transplantation. Study background: In this trial, immunosuppression withdrawal was attempted within 2 years of liver transplant. Three of eight recipients were HCV-positive; others had non-autoimmune, non-viral indications. Tolerant meant at least one year fully off immunosuppression without liver enzymes above twice normal. Findings and caveats of the study: A significant post-transplant drop in circulating graft-donor-reactive CD4 TCRbeta sequences occurred in most of the 8 subjects.

Only in-frame clones appear in the TCRdb table, and some are missing; sequencing was by immunoSEQ multiplex PCR. The data show tens of thousands of clones, 90% seen once. As regards this clone: No antigen is known for it.

This CDR3 region has 14 residues. Germline V gives CDR1 MNHEY, CDR2 SMNVEV (reference sequence). V was clipped by 5 bases and J by 2 bases, with 13 bases between them. This TCR derives from a human donor who received a liver transplant. The chain combines TRBV27 with TRBJ2-7; possibly TRBD1 for D (6 bases). Sequencing was performed on CD4+ T cells from blood, taken before liver transplant. CDR3 sequence reads: CASSRRQETYEQYF. The CDR3 DNA reads as TGTGCCAGCAGTAGAAGACAGGAAACCTACGAGCAGTACTTC.